This TCR beta chain was observed in a study of T-cell reconstitution after alpha-beta-depleted transplantation in children. Study-wide results and caveats: Alpha-beta T cells about two months after transplant reportedly derived from several hundred expanded graft clones. T-cell numbers and diversity one year post-transplant derived largely from freshly generated T cells. Some patients owed their high day-60 TCRbeta diversity to surviving recipient T cells and thymic progenitors.

The CDR3 loop spans 16 amino acids. The germline V gene has CDR1 MDHEN and CDR2 SYDVKM. With 6 bases removed from V and 5 bases from J, the gap between germline ends came to 20 bases. The library targeted TCRbeta and was prepared with unique molecular identifiers. TCRdb redid the calling of the PCR reads with MiXCR, one entry per CDR3 protein. Counted here are roughly 180,000 distinct CDR3 sequences, 11% occurring once; the ten biggest clones make up 13%. This clonotype was detected many times. What it binds is unknown. Sequences were derived from PBMCs, sampled before TCRalphabeta/CD19-depleted stem cell transplant. This sequence was found in a boy between 2 and 10 years old with acute myeloid leukemia, due to receive a stem cell transplant. The gene calls are TRBV28 and TRBJ2-1; weak D call: TRBD2 (6 bases). The CDR3 loop is CASRSQPGDGDNEQFF. DNA for the CDR3: TGTGCCAGCAGGAGTCAGCCGGGGGACGGTGACAATGAGCAGTTCTTC.